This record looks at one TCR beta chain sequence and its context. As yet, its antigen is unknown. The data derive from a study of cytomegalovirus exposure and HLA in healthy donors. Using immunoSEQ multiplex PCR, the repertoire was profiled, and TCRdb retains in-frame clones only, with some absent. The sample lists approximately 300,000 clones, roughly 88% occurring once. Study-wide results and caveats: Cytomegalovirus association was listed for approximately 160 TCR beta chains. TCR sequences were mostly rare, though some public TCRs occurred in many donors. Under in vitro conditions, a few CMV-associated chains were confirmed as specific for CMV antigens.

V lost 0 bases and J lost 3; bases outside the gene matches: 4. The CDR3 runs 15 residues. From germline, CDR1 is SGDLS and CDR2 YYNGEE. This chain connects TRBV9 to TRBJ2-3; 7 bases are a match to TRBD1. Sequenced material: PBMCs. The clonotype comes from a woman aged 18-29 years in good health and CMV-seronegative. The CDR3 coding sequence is TGTGCCAGCAGCGTAGGACAGGGCGGGACAGATACGCAGTATTTT. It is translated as CASSVGQGGTDTQYF.